This T cell receptor (beta chain) was sequenced for a study of blood T cell repertoires in COVID-19. Background on the study: Specimens from acute and convalescent COVID-19 originated in the United States, Italy and Spain. PBMCs, B-cell-depleted T cells, or T cells were the source of the cDNA or gDNA that made up the material.

Some clones are missing from TCRdb's copy, which holds only in-frame ones; the method was immunoSEQ multiplex PCR. The repertoire holds 85,000 to 100,000 clones, with approximately 83% as singletons. The CDR3 length is 15 residues. The V gene end was trimmed by 5 bases and the J gene end by 1 base; junction bases not matched to a gene: 4. Germline V gene data show CDR1 as PRHDT and CDR2 as FYEKMQ (reference sequence). Sequencing was carried out using peripheral blood. The receptor comes from a man aged 55 to 69 with acute or convalescent COVID-19. The chain is built from TRBV13 and TRBJ2-7; 11 bases are shared with TRBD2. Written as DNA, the CDR3 is TGTGCCAGCAGCAGTAGCGGGGGGGATTCCTACGAGCAGTACTTC. Translating it yields CASSSSGGDSYEQYF.